One and the same sample provided the 31 T cell receptor beta chains below, sequenced in a study of breast tumors, draining lymph nodes, adjacent tissues (dated by TCRdb to 2016 to 2018). The library was made by multiplex PCR. Sequencing instrument: Illumina HiSeq 2000. The public reads were reprocessed in TCRdb via fastp at Q25 and MiXCR, keeping in-frame beta chains. Every entry covers one CDR3 protein and lists the most common genes and DNA from its rows. The sample table records around 170,000 distinct CDR3 sequences; 30% to 35% of these occur just once. The ten most abundant clones make up approximately 4.2% of the sample. The lymph node samples were taken from the axillary draining lymph nodes of breast cancer patients. Source material: axillary lymph node tissue. These receptors were collected from a female donor with breast cancer. Some clones in this sample may be carry-over from other donors' samples.

This chain uses TRBV7-2 with TRBJ1-2; D gene unclear. The germline CDR1 and CDR2 sequences are SGHTA and FQGNSA. The CDR3 is 8 amino acids. The ends were cut back, 5 bases at V and 8 bases at J, with 0 bases in the middle. CDR3 in DNA: TGTGCCAGCAGCGGCTACACCTTC. Protein: CASSGYTF. Full variable domain (rest looked up from reference TRBV7-2 and TRBJ1-2): GAGVSQSPSNKVTEKGKDVELRCDPISGHTALYWYRQSLGQGLEFLIYFQGNSAPDKSGLPSDRFSAERTGGSVSTLTIQRTQQEDSAVYLCASSGYTFGSGTRLTVV.

This clonotype was detected a few times. This chain connects TRBV29-1 to TRBJ1-1, with D possibly TRBD1 on 6 matching bases. Trimming pared 6 bases from V and 0 bases from J, leaving 11 bases between. The CDR3 has 13 residues. Germline-derived CDR1 and CDR2 are SQVTM and ANQGSEA. This CDR3 is CSVAGQMNTEAFF. The DNA for the CDR3 is TGCAGCGTCGCCGGACAGATGAACACTGAAGCTTTCTTT.

This clonotype was picked up a small number of times. One end of the junction does not line up with germline, which may come from a read error. This chain joins TRBV6-6 and TRBJ2-3, with TRBD1 matching 9 bases. CDR3 size: 17 residues. The V gene's germline CDR1 is MNHNY and CDR2 SVGAGI (reference sequence). The CDR3 DNA reads as TGTGCCAGCAGTCACTCATTCCGGACAGGGGTCACAGATACGCAGTATTTT. Translation gives CASSHSFRTGVTDTQYF.

Many counts were recorded for this clonotype. The genes are TRBV30 and TRBJ2-7, with D perhaps matching TRBD2 (6 bases). Trimming stripped 8 bases from V and 0 bases from J, with 11 bases between. Per germline, CDR1 GTSNPN and CDR2 SVGIG (reference sequence). The CDR3 consists of 12 residues. CDR3 sequence reads: CAASRGSYEQYF. CDR3 nucleotides: TGTGCCGCCTCGCGGGGCTCCTACGAGCAGTACTTC.

The genes are TRBV27 and TRBJ1-1; D is possibly TRBD1 (5 bases). CDR1 is MNHEY and CDR2 is SMNVEV in the germline V gene (reference sequence). Trimming took off 1 base at V and 10 bases at J, with 25 bases between the two ends. This CDR3 is built from 17 residues. The CDR3 DNA follows: TGTGCCAGCAGTTTATTGCGAAAACTCGGATCAATGAGGGGAGCTTTCTTT. Its translation is CASSLLRKLGSMRGAFF.

This clonotype was recorded many times. This chain connects TRBV10-3 to TRBJ2-2; D perhaps matches TRBD1 (6 bases). Germline CDR1 and CDR2: ENHRY and SYGVKD. Trimming took 3 bases from V and 0 from J, leaving 14 bases between them. The CDR3 sequence is 17 residues long. The CDR3 nucleotides are TGTGCCATCAGTGACCCTCGAGAGGGGGCGAACACCGGGGAGCTGTTTTTT. Protein sequence: CAISDPREGANTGELFF.

This clonotype was observed at least ten times. The rearrangement links TRBV7-6 to TRBJ1-3; no reliable D call. Trimming shortened V by 5 bases and J by 6 bases, and 8 bases separated the two germline ends. CDR1 is SGHVS, CDR2 FNYEAQ, per germline. The CDR3 spans 12 residues. CDR3 amino acids: CASSQVPNTIYF. CDR3 sequence (DNA): TGTGCCAGCAGCCAAGTTCCAAACACCATATATTTT.

In regard to this clonotype: An end of the junction does not agree with germline; a read error may underlie this. The rearrangement uses TRBV27 and TRBJ1-2, with TRBD1 matching over 7 bases. This CDR3 region has 14 residues. Per the germline V gene, CDR1 is MNHEY and CDR2 is SMNVEV (reference sequence). The CDR3 nucleotides are TGTGCCAGCAGTCGGGACAGTGGGGACTATGCCTACACCTTC. It is translated as CASSRDSGDYAYTF.

This clonotype was picked up many times. The chain employs TRBV29-1 and TRBJ1-6, with TRBD1 matching over 8 bases. The V gene's germline CDR1 is SQVTM and CDR2 ANQGSEA. The CDR3 is 15 residues long. V trimming: 3 bases; J trimming: 10 bases; junction bases outside the gene matches: 11. For the CDR3, the DNA is TGCAGCGTTGAGAGCAGGGGGCCGAAGGACTCACCCCTCCACTTT. Amino acids: CSVESRGPKDSPLHF.

Concerning this clonotype itself: An end of the junction differs from the germline gene, which may be a read error. This chain uses TRBV3-1 with TRBJ2-2; D is tentatively TRBD1 or TRBD2 (6 bases each). Germline V gene sequence: CDR1 LGHDT, CDR2 YNNKEL (reference sequence). This CDR3 spans 17 amino acids. CDR3 nucleotide sequence: TGTGCCAACAGCCAAGAAGGAGGGGGGCCGAACACTGGGGAGCTGTTTTTT. Its protein product is CANSQEGGGPNTGELFF.

With respect to this clonotype: This may be a read error: a much more frequent sequence differs by one nucleotide. The rearrangement joins TRBV9 to TRBJ2-1; tentative D call: TRBD2 (5 bases). Germline V CDR1 and CDR2: SGDLS, YYNGEE. There are 17 residues in the CDR3. CDR3 in amino acids: CAGSPRAGIGRFNEQFF. In nucleotides, the CDR3 is TGTGCCGGCAGCCCCCGGGCGGGTATAGGTAGGTTCAATGAGCAGTTCTTC.

Concerning this clonotype itself: Here the CDR3 omits its conserved ending phenylalanine or tryptophan, so a read error is the likely source. It is unclear where the CDR3 begins or ends on the DNA, so no DNA is shown, and the CDR3 is as TCRdb lists it. The chain links TRBV7-9 to TRBJ1-3; the D call in the table, TRBD1, was not verified against the DNA. The V gene's germline CDR1 is SEHNR and CDR2 FQNEAQ (reference sequence). 8 amino acids form the CDR3, both terminal residues included. The CDR3 sequence is CASSLNTG.

This sequence joins TRBV11-2 and TRBJ2-6, with 7 positions matching TRBD1. The trim removed 8 bases at V and 1 base at J, leaving 26 bases unmatched. The CDR3 is 22 residues long. Per germline, CDR1 SGHAT and CDR2 FQNNGV. CDR3 residues: CASSPPRSNRDSDSSGANVLTF. CDR3 sequence (DNA): TGTGCCAGCTCACCACCTAGGTCAAACCGGGACAGCGACTCTTCTGGGGCCAACGTCCTGACTTTC.

This chain uses TRBV9 with TRBJ2-2; TRBD2 agrees at 8 bases. The CDR3 is 15 amino acids. V shed 0 bases and J 7 bases; nucleotides not matched to a gene: 5. Germline V gene data show CDR1 as SGDLS and CDR2 as YYNGEE. The CDR3 is CASSVAGGTSGELFF. CDR3 DNA sequence: TGTGCCAGCAGCGTAGCTGGGGGGACTAGCGGGGAGCTGTTTTTT. The full variable domain, in which reference TRBV9 and TRBJ2-2 provide the parts outside the CDR3, is DSGVTQTPKHLITATGQRVTLRCSPRSGDLSVYWYQQSLDQGLQFLIQYYNGEERAKGNILERFSAQQFPDLHSELNLSSLELGDSALYFCASSVAGGTSGELFFGEGSRLTVL.

Regarding this clonotype: Possible read error: a much larger clone is one base away. The V call is TRBV13, the J call TRBJ2-3, with 8 bases lining up with TRBD1. The CDR3 is 18 residues long. Trimming removed 2 bases from V and 6 bases from J; junction bases left unmatched: 16. Per germline, CDR1 PRHDT and CDR2 FYEKMQ (reference sequence). CDR3 in amino acids: CASSLRLWGDRRLDTQYF. DNA of the CDR3: TGTGCCAGCAGCTTACGCCTTTGGGGGGACAGGCGCCTGGATACGCAGTATTTT.

This clonotype has at least ten counts. V gene TRBV4-1 combines with J gene TRBJ2-7; 8 bases are a match to TRBD1. The germline gives CDR1 MGHRA, CDR2 YSYEKL. The CDR3 is 16 residues long. V was clipped by 0 bases and J by 3 bases; unmatched bases: 7. The CDR3 nucleotides read TGCGCCAGCAGCCAAGAGGCGCCAGGGGGCCTCTACGAGCAGTACTTC. As protein: CASSQEAPGGLYEQYF.

The V and J genes are TRBV6-2 or TRBV6-3 and TRBJ2-3; D remains ambiguous. CDR3 length: 12 amino acids. The V and J ends lost 2 bases and 10 bases respectively, with 10 bases between them. Germline CDR1 and CDR2: MNHEY and SVGEGT. In nucleotides, the CDR3 is TGTGCCAGCAGTTACGAGTTCGTATCGCAGTATTTT. Translation gives CASSYEFVSQYF.

In its sample, this clonotype was seen many times. The chain combines TRBV2 with TRBJ1-2; D gene unclear. The V gene lost 7 bases and the J gene lost 2 bases, with 8 bases spanning the gap. Germline V CDR1 and CDR2: SNHLY, FYNNEI. The CDR3 has 12 residues. This CDR3 is CASTQGNYGYTF. CDR3 nucleotides: TGTGCCAGCACCCAAGGCAACTATGGCTACACCTTC.

The CDR3 protein is CASRTQQGGAEQFF. CDR3 nucleotide sequence: TGTGCCAGCAGGACCCAGCAGGGAGGAGCTGAGCAGTTCTTC. The chain carries TRBV6-1 and TRBJ2-1; maybe TRBD2 (6 bases). This CDR3 has 14 residues. CDR1 and CDR2 from the germline V gene are MNHNS and SASEGT. V was cut by 6 bases and J by 9 bases, with 18 bases left in between.

This clonotype showed up many times. V is TRBV14 and J is TRBJ2-7; D gene ambiguous. Germline CDR1 and CDR2: SGHDN and FVKESK. Trimming left V 4 bases short and J 3 bases short, with 7 bases between. This CDR3 spans 12 amino acids. The CDR3 spells CASSPHNYEQYF. The CDR3 DNA reads TGTGCCAGCAGCCCCCACAACTACGAGCAGTACTTC. Supplemented by reference TRBV14 and TRBJ2-7, the full variable domain reads EAGVTQFPSHSVIEKGQTVTLRCDPISGHDNLYWYRRVMGKEIKFLLHFVKESKQDESGMPNNRFLAERTGGTYSTLKVQPAELEDSGVYFCASSPHNYEQYFGPGTRLTVT.

As regards this clonotype: A much larger clone lies one base from this, so it may be a read error. The V and J genes are TRBV30 and TRBJ1-2; no reliable D call. This CDR3 region has 14 residues. V shed 2 bases and J shed 4 bases, with 14 bases lying between them. Germline V lookup: CDR1 GTSNPN, CDR2 SVGIG (reference sequence). The CDR3 region has the DNA TGTGCCTGGAGTCCGCTTCAGTCGATCTATGGCTACACCTTC. Protein: CAWSPLQSIYGYTF. The variable domain in full, completed from reference TRBV30 and TRBJ1-2, reads SQTIHQWPATLVQPVGSPLSLECTVEGTSNPNLYWYRQAAGRGLQLLFYSVGIGQISSEVPQNLSASRPQDRQFILSSKKLLLSDSGFYLCAWSPLQSIYGYTFGSGTRLTVV.

The chain combines TRBV2 with TRBJ1-2, with a tentative D call TRBD1 (5 bases). The CDR3 has 15 residues. V was shortened by 2 bases and J by 2 bases, with 12 bases between the two germline ends. Germline lookup yields CDR1 SNHLY and CDR2 FYNNEI. The CDR3 region is CASSEPGGGNYGYTF. The DNA of the CDR3 is TGTGCCAGCAGTGAACCGGGCGGGGGGAACTATGGCTACACCTTC.

As for this clonotype: A clone one base away is much larger, so this may be a read error. The chain links TRBV7-9 to TRBJ2-5; 10 bases are shared with TRBD2. Matching the DNA end better, TRBJ2-1 makes the J call doubtful. There are 16 residues in the CDR3. CDR1 is SEHNR and CDR2 is FQNEAQ in the germline V gene (reference sequence). CDR3 sequence: CASSQESGTSDNEQFF. The CDR3 nucleotides read TGTGCCAGCAGCCAAGAATCAGGGACTAGCGACAATGAGCAGTTCTTC.

This chain joins TRBV6-4 and TRBJ1-5; 9 positions agree with TRBD1. Germline V lookup: CDR1 MRHNA, CDR2 SNTAGT. CDR3 length: 15 amino acids. V dropped 11 bases and J dropped 0; count of bases not matched to a gene: 8. The CDR3 nucleotides are TGTGCCGTTCGGGACAGGGTCTATAGCAATCAGCCCCAGCATTTT. It specifies CAVRDRVYSNQPQHF.

This clonotype occurred many times. This chain uses TRBV10-3 with TRBJ2-2; TRBD2 aligns across 8 bases. V was pared by 9 bases and J by 3 bases, with 6 bases of the junction left unmatched. Germline CDR1 ENHRY, CDR2 SYGVKD. The CDR3 has 14 residues. Written as DNA, the CDR3 is TGTGCCATTCGGACTAGCACTGACACCGGGGAGCTGTTTTTT. Protein sequence: CAIRTSTDTGELFF.

This clonotype has a handful of counts. This clone may be a read error of a much larger clone one base away. Given the absence of the conserved phenylalanine or tryptophan at the CDR3 end, a read error is likely. This chain uses TRBV14 with TRBJ2-5; D gene ambiguous. Germline values: CDR1 SGHDN, CDR2 FVKESK. This CDR3 comprises 13 residues. The V end lost 6 bases, the J end lost 0 bases, and 8 bases lay between the germline ends. Here the CDR3 reads CASSDGYQETQYS. The CDR3 region has the DNA TGTGCCAGCAGTGATGGGTACCAAGAGACCCAGTACTCC.

This clonotype was detected only a few times. A much larger clone sits a single nucleotide away, making a read error possible. The J gene is TRBJ1-2, the V gene TRBV5-6; 7 nucleotides align to TRBD1. The germline V gene encodes CDR1 SGHDT and CDR2 YYEEEE. The CDR3 is 14 amino acids. The CDR3 DNA follows: TGTGCCAGCAGCTCTAGGACAGGACATAATGGCTGCACCTTC. Residues: CASSSRTGHNGCTF.

This clonotype was observed at least ten times. An end of the junction differs from the germline gene, which may be a read error. The chain has TRBV7-7 and TRBJ2-1; a weak D match, TRBD2 (6 bases). CDR1 is SSHAT, CDR2 FNYEAQ, per germline (reference sequence). The CDR3 is 14 amino acids. In DNA, the CDR3 is TGTGCTAGCAGCTTAGGGCGGGGAGACAATGAGCAGTTCTTC. Its protein is CASSLGRGDNEQFF. Supplemented by reference TRBV7-7 and TRBJ2-1, the full variable domain reads GAGVSQSPRYKVTKRGQDVTLRCDPISSHATLYWYQQALGQGPEFLTYFNYEAQPDKSGLPSDRFSAERPEGSISTLTIQRTEQRDSAMYRCASSLGRGDNEQFFGPGTRLTVL.

This clonotype was observed a single time. This chain links TRBV15 with TRBJ1-5; D is perhaps TRBD1 (5 bases). The CDR3 length is 12 residues. Germline V gives CDR1 LNHNV, CDR2 YYDKDF (reference sequence). The V end was cut by 8 bases, the J end by 2 bases, with 7 bases between. The CDR3 bases are TGTGCCACCGGGGCCCGCAATCAGCCCCAGCATTTT. Amino acids: CATGARNQPQHF.

V usage is TRBV7-6 and J usage is TRBJ2-3, with 8 bases aligning to TRBD2. V dropped 8 bases and J dropped 5; count of bases not matched to a gene: 12. The V gene's germline CDR1 is SGHVS and CDR2 FNYEAQ. The CDR3 length is 15 residues. The CDR3 nucleotides are TGTGCCAGCGGCGACGTTGGCGGGAGGATAGATACGCAGTATTTT. It translates to CASGDVGGRIDTQYF.

This clonotype was seen many times. The chain links TRBV12-3 or TRBV12-4 to TRBJ2-7; a possible D gene is TRBD2 (5 bases). The CDR3 totals 14 residues. V lost 1 base to trimming and J lost 3 bases, with 10 bases between them. CDR3: CASSLGDGGYEQYF. The CDR3 coding sequence is TGTGCCAGCAGTTTAGGAGACGGAGGCTACGAGCAGTACTTC.